This T cell receptor (beta chain) was captured in a study of cytomegalovirus exposure and HLA in healthy donors. Remarks on this clone: The antigen is unknown.

The assay was immunoSEQ multiplex PCR, and TCRdb's table has in-frame clones only and misses some. The profile covers some 140,000 clones, with approximately 82% appearing a single time and about 32% taken by the ten largest. Study-wide findings and caveats: The investigators catalogued 150 to 200 TCR beta chains as cytomegalovirus-associated.

V dropped 2 bases and J dropped 5 bases, with 9 bases sitting between them. This CDR3 region has 13 residues. The germline V gene has CDR1 MNHNY and CDR2 SVGAGI (reference sequence). Sequencing used PBMCs. This chain links TRBV6-6 with TRBJ1-2; a weak D match, TRBD1 (5 bases). The TCR comes from a man aged 25 to 45 in good health and CMV-seropositive. DNA for the CDR3: TGTGCCAGCAGTTACGGGGCTCATTATGGCTACACCTTC. Amino acid sequence: CASSYGAHYGYTF.